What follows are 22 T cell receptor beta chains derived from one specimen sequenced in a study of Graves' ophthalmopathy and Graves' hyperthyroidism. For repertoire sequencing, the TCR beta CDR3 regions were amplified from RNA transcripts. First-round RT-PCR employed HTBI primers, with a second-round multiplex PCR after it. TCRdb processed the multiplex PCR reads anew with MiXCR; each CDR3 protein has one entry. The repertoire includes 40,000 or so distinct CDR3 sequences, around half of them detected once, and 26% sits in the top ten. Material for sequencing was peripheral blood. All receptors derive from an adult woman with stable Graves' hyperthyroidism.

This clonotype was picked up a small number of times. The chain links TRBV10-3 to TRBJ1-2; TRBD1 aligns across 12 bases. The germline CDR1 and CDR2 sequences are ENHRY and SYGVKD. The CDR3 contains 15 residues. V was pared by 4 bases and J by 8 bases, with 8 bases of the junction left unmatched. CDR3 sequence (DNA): TGTGCCATCAGTGGGGGGACAGGGGGCGCGGCAGGCTACACCTTC. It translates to CAISGGTGGAAGYTF.

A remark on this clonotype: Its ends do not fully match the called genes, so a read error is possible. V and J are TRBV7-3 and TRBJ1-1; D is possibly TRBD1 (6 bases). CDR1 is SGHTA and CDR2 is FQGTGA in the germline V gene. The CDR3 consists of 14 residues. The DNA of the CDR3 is TGTGCCAACAGCTCCACAGGGAGGAACACTGAAGCTTTCTTT. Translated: CANSSTGRNTEAFF.

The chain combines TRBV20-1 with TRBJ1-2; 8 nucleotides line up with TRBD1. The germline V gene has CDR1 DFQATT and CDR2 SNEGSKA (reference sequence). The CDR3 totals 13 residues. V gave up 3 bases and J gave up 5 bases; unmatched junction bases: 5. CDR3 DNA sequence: TGCAGTGCTAGGGGGACAGGCTCGTATGGCTACACCTTC. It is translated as CSARGTGSYGYTF.

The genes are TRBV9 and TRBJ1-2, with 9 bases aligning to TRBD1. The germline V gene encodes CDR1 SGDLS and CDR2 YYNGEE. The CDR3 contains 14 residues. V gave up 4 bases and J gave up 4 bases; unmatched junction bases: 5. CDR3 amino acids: CASSKGTGIYGYTF. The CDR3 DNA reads TGTGCCAGCAGCAAAGGGACAGGGATCTATGGCTACACCTTC.

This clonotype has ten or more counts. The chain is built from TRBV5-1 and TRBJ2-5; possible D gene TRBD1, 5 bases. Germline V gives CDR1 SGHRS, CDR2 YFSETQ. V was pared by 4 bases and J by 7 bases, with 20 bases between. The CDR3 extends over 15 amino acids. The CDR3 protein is CASSHRHSSQGTQYF. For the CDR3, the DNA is TGCGCCAGCAGCCACAGACACAGCTCCCAGGGGACCCAGTACTTC.

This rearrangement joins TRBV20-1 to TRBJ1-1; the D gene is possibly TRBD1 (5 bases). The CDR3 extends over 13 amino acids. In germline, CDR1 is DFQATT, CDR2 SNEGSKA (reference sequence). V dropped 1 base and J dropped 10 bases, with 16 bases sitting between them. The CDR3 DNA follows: TGCAGTGCTAGAGCTTCCGGGGGGGGGGTAGCTTTCTTT. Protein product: CSARASGGGVAFF.

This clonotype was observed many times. DNA of the CDR3: TGCAGTGCTTGGGGGGCGCAGGGTGACTCCTACGAGCAGTACTTC. Protein: CSAWGAQGDSYEQYF. The V and J genes are TRBV20-1 and TRBJ2-7, with D possibly called TRBD1 or TRBD2 (6 bases each). The CDR3 loop spans 15 amino acids. Trimming took 5 bases from V and 0 from J, leaving 17 bases between them. Germline V gene lookup returns CDR1 DFQATT and CDR2 SNEGSKA (reference sequence).

CDR3 in DNA: TGCGCCAGCAGCTTATGGGCGGGATCCTCCTACGAGCAGTACTTC. It specifies CASSLWAGSSYEQYF. The chain uses TRBV5-1 and TRBJ2-7; the D gene is possibly TRBD2 (6 bases). In germline, CDR1 is SGHRS, CDR2 YFSETQ. The CDR3 sequence is 15 residues long. The ends were cut back, 2 bases at V and 0 bases at J, with 12 bases in the middle.

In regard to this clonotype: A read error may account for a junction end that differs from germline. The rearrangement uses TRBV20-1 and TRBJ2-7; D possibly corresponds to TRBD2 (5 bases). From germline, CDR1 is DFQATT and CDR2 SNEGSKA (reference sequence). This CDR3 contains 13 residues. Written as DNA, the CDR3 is TGCAGTGCTAGGGCGATATCCACCGGGGAGCTGTACTTC. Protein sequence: CSARAISTGELYF.

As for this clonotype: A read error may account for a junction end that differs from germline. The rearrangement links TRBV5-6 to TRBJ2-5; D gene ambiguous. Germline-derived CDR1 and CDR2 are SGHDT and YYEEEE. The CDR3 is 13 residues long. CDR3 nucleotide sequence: TGTGCCACCAGCTTCAGGCAAAAAGAGTCCCAGTACTTC. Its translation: CATSFRQKESQYF.

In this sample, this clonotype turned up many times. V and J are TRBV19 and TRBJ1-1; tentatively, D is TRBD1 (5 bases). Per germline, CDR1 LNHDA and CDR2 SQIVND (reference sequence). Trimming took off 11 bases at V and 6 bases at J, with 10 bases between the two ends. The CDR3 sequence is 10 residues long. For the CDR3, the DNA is TGTGCCTGCCGGGGGGCTGAAGCTTTCTTT. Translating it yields CACRGAEAFF.

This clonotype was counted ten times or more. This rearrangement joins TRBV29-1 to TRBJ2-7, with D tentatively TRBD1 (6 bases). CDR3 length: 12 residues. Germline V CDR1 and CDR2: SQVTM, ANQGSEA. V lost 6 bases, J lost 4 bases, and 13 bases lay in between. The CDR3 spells CSVQGDTYEQYF. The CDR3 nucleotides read TGCAGCGTCCAAGGGGACACTTACGAGCAGTACTTC.

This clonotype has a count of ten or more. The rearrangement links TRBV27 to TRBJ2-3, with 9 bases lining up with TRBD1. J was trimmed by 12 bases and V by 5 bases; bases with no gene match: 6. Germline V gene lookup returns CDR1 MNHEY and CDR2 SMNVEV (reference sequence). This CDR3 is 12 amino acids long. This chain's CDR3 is CASSKTGGSQYF. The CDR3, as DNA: TGTGCCAGCAGTAAAACAGGGGGCTCACAGTATTTT.

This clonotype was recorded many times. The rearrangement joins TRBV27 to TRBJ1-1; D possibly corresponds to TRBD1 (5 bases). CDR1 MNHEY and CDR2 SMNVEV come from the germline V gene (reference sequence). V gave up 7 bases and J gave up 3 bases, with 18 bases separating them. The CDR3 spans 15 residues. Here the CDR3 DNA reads TGTGCCAGCACCAAAACGGGGGGGTTGCACACTGAAGCTTTCTTT. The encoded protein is CASTKTGGLHTEAFF.

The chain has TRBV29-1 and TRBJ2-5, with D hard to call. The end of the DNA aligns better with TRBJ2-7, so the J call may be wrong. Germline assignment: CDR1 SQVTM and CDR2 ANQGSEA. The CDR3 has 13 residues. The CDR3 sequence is CSVEERWDYEQYF. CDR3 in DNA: TGCAGCGTTGAAGAGAGGTGGGATTACGAGCAGTACTTC.

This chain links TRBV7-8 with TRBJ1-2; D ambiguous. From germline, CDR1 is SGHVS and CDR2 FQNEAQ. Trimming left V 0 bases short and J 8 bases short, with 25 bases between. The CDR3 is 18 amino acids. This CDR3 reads CASSLAEGSGRRGEGYTF. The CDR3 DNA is TGTGCCAGCAGCTTAGCAGAGGGTTCGGGCAGGCGGGGAGAAGGCTACACCTTC.

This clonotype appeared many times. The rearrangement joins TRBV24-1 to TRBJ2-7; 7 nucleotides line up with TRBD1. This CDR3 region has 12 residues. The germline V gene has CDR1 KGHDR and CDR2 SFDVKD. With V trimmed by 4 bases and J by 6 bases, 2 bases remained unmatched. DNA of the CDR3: TGTGCCACCAGTGAGCCAGGGGGCGAGCAGTACTTC. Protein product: CATSEPGGEQYF.

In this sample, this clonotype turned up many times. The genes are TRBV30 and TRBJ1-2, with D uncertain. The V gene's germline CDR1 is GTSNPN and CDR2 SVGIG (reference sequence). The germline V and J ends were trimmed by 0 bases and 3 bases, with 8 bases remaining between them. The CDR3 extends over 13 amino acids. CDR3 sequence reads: CAWSVRPDYGYTF. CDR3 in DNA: TGTGCCTGGAGTGTACGTCCTGACTATGGCTACACCTTC. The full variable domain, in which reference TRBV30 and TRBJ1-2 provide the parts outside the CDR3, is SQTIHQWPATLVQPVGSPLSLECTVEGTSNPNLYWYRQAAGRGLQLLFYSVGIGQISSEVPQNLSASRPQDRQFILSSKKLLLSDSGFYLCAWSVRPDYGYTFGSGTRLTVV.

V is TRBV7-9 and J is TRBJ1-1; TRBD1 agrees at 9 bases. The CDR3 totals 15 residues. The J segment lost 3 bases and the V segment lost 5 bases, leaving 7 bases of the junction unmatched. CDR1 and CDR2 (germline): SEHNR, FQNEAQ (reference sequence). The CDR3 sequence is CASSTQGAGDTEAFF. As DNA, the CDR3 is TGTGCCAGCAGCACACAGGGGGCAGGAGACACTGAAGCTTTCTTT.

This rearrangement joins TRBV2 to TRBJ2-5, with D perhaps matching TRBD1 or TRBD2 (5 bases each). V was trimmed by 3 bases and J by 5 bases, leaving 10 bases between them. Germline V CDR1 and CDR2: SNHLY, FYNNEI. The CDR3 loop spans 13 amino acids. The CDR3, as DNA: TGTGCCAGCAGTGACCCGGGGCGCGAGACCCAGTACTTC. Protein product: CASSDPGRETQYF.

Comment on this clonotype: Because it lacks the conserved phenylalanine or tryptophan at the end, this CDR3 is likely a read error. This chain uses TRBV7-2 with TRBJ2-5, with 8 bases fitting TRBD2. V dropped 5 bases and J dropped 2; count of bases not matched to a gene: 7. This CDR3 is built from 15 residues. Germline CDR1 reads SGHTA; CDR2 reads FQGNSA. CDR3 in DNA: TGTGCCAGCAGCCCTCTAGCGGGCAATCAAGAGACCCAGTACTCC. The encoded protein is CASSPLAGNQETQYS.

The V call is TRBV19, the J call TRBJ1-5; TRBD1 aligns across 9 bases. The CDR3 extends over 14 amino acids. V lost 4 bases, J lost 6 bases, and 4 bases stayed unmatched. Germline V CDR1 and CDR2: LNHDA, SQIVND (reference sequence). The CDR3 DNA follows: TGTGCCAGTAGTACACAGGGGGCAGCTCAGCCCCAGCATTTT. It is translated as CASSTQGAAQPQHF. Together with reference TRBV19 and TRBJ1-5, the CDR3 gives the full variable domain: DGGITQSPKYLFRKEGQNVTLSCEQNLNHDAMYWYRQDPGQGLRLIYYSQIVNDFQKGDIAEGYSVSREKKESFPLTVTSAQKNPTAFYLCASSTQGAAQPQHFGDGTRLSIL.